The source of this TCR beta chain is a study of cytomegalovirus exposure and HLA in healthy donors. Regarding the study as a whole: As a later analysis showed, a missense DCLRE1C variant was linked to trimming of TCR beta V- and J-genes. TCR association rates varied by HLA locus in a later analysis, with DRB1 highest and HLA-C lowest. It has been reported that TCR beta sequences accurately predicted the HLA-A and HLA-B alleles of most subjects. Reportedly, cytomegalovirus status was diagnosed with high sensitivity and specificity.

The CDR3 is 18 residues long. Germline assignment: CDR1 SEHNR and CDR2 FQNEAQ (reference sequence). V was shortened by 1 base and J by 3 bases, with 18 bases between the two germline ends. As concerns this clone: Its antigen is as yet unknown.

A multiplex PCR was run with 60 Vbeta primers and 13 Jbeta primers. Data came from immunoSEQ multiplex PCR; TCRdb stores just in-frame clones and leaves some out. Of around 62,000 clones detected, under 85% appear once; the ten largest clones hold approximately 4.7%. The sequence came from a male donor in good health and CMV-seropositive. The rearrangement uses TRBV7-9 and TRBJ2-2; the D gene is possibly TRBD1 (6 bases). Sequencing was performed on PBMCs. In DNA, the CDR3 is TGTGCCAGCAGCTTAGAAGGCAAAGTGACAGGAGACACCGGGGAGCTGTTTTTT. Its protein is CASSLEGKVTGDTGELFF.